This record concerns one T cell receptor beta chain sequence. This entry is derived from a study of blood T cell repertoires in COVID-19. Study-wide background: Samples taken during acute and convalescent COVID-19 were collected in the United States, Italy and Spain. T cells, B-cell-depleted T cells, or PBMCs supplied cDNA or gDNA.

This CDR3 spans 17 amino acids. Trimming pared 0 bases from V and 4 bases from J, leaving 17 bases between. Germline assignment: CDR1 SGDLS and CDR2 YYNGEE. Authors' methods: Amplified reference gene primers provided the basis for estimating nucleated cell counts. Assay: immunoSEQ multiplex PCR; the TCRdb copy retains only in-frame clones and omits some. The V and J calls and the clone size are those of that table, but D and trimming were determined from the DNA. The sample yields 15,000 or so clones, about 83% seen once. The sample was peripheral blood. The V gene is TRBV9, the J gene TRBJ2-1; TRBD2 might be the D (6 bases). The sequence was collected from a human donor in a cohort sampled during active COVID-19. The CDR3 DNA reads as TGTGCCAGCAGCGTAGTAACGGGAGCGGCTGTTTACAATGAGCAGTTCTTC. Its protein is CASSVVTGAAVYNEQFF.